This paragraph covers one T cell receptor (beta chain) sequence. TCRdb keeps only in-frame clones here, not all; method: immunoSEQ multiplex PCR. The sample contains under 4,500 clones, approximately 64% of which appear only once. The data stem from a study of tissue T cells after allogeneic stem cell transplantation. CDR1 KGHSH and CDR2 LQKENI come from the germline V gene. This CDR3 comprises 15 residues. V gave up 3 bases and J gave up 4 bases, with 13 bases separating them. The receptor's source is a male donor aged 60 or over with lung cancer. The specimen comprised left colon tissue, sampled at autopsy. The chain employs TRBV18 and TRBJ2-1; D is possibly TRBD2 (5 bases). The CDR3 is CASSPYAGLYNEQFF. CDR3 DNA: TGTGCCAGCTCACCTTACGCGGGCCTATACAATGAGCAGTTCTTC.